This T cell receptor beta chain was identified in a study of cytomegalovirus exposure and HLA in healthy donors. Study-level information: Previous work identified roughly 120 million unique TCR beta sequences from approximately 190 million T cells. Out of about 410 genotyped donors, 81% belonged to the Caucasian-associated ancestry cluster. General study findings and limits: A later analysis showed that HLA-associated TCR beta chains had undergone more clonal expansion than equally common others. Most subjects' HLA-A and HLA-B alleles were reportedly predicted from TCR beta sequences.

Points on this clone: Its target is not known.

In the PCR, 60 Vbeta and 13 Jbeta primers were used. Using immunoSEQ multiplex PCR, the repertoire was profiled, and TCRdb retains in-frame clones only, with some absent. The table records approximately 190,000 clones, approximately 84% of them present only once. Trimming removed 5 bases from V and 1 base from J, with 3 bases in between. Germline CDR1 reads MGHDK; CDR2 reads SYGVNS. The CDR3 loop spans 11 amino acids. The chain carries TRBV25-1 and TRBJ2-7; no definite D call. This sequence was found in a woman aged 25 to 39 in good health and CMV-seropositive. Specimen: PBMCs. The CDR3 nucleotides read TGTGCCAGCAGTCCTTCCTACGAGCAGTACTTC. Protein product: CASSPSYEQYF.